This entry lists 3 T cell receptor beta chains sequenced from one sample in a study of blood T cell repertoires in COVID-19. Assay used: immunoSEQ multiplex PCR; TCRdb lists only in-frame clones, some missing. Of 250,000 or so clones in the sample, roughly 84% were seen once. Source material: PBMCs or T cells enriched from blood (not recorded which). These receptors all come from a woman in her forties or fifties who had been exposed to COVID-19.

This chain links TRBV27 with TRBJ1-6; D is ambiguous. Trimming took 5 bases from V and 0 from J, leaving 8 bases between them. CDR1 and CDR2 (germline): MNHEY, SMNVEV (reference sequence). This CDR3 has 15 residues. CDR3 coding DNA: TGTGCCAGCAGTATGGGGAGCTCCTATAATTCACCCCTCCACTTT. This codes for CASSMGSSYNSPLHF.

This clone showed up just a few times. The CDR3 region is CASSPGDRENTEAFF. The CDR3 DNA follows: TGCGCCAGCAGCCCTGGGGACAGAGAGAACACTGAAGCTTTCTTT. The chain employs TRBV5-1 and TRBJ1-1; TRBD1 matches 7 bases. CDR1 and CDR2 from the germline V gene are SGHRS and YFSETQ. The length of the CDR3 is 15 residues. The junction had 7 bases not matched to a gene; V was cut back by 4 bases and J by 1 base.

The rearrangement links TRBV6-2 or TRBV6-3 to TRBJ1-5; D remains unclear. Trimming removed 4 bases from V and 0 bases from J, with 10 bases in between. This CDR3 comprises 15 residues. The germline V gene has CDR1 MNHEY and CDR2 SVGEGT. The CDR3 DNA is TGTGCCAGCAGTTGGGCCGGGGTTAGCAATCAGCCCCAGCATTTT. Amino acids: CASSWAGVSNQPQHF.